This passage covers 8 T cell receptor beta chains from one sample sequenced in a study of metastatic and nonmetastatic thyroid tumors. Patients were all untreated before their thyroid surgery. MiXCR re-clonotyped the PCR reads for TCRdb. The sample contains about 60,000 clones, around 15% of which appear only once. The sample comprised blood. The receptors here all came from a male donor with papillary thyroid cancer or a benign thyroid nodule (not recorded which). Some clones in this sample may be carry-over from other donors' samples.

In regard to this clone: It may be a read error: a sequence one base away is much more abundant. The rearrangement links TRBV29-1 to TRBJ2-1, with 10 bases fitting TRBD2. The CDR3 runs to 14 residues. CDR1 is SQVTM and CDR2 is ANQGSEA in the germline V gene. CDR3 amino acids: CIPRLLAGDNEQFF. The CDR3 bases are TGCATCCCCCGGTTGCTAGCGGGGGACAATGAGCAGTTTTTC.

This clone was observed many times. The gene calls are TRBV19 and TRBJ1-4; 7 nucleotides align to TRBD1. The germline V gene encodes CDR1 LNHDA and CDR2 SQIVND (reference sequence). V lost 2 bases, J lost 7 bases, and 7 bases stayed unmatched. The CDR3 is 15 amino acids. The CDR3: CASSIIQGGSEKLFF. In nucleotides, the CDR3 is TGTGCCAGTAGTATAATCCAGGGGGGGAGTGAAAAACTGTTTTTT.

This clone appeared a few times. The chain recombines TRBV14 with TRBJ2-3, with TRBD2 matching 7 bases. The CDR3 sequence is 16 residues long. Trimming cost V 9 bases and J 0 bases; bases outside gene matches: 12. CDR1 is SGHDN, CDR2 FVKESK, per germline. The DNA of the CDR3 is TGTGCCAGTAGCAAGACGGGAGGCCCTAGCACAGATACGCAGTATTTT. Residues: CASSKTGGPSTDTQYF.

This clone was seen at least ten times. This sequence joins TRBV7-9 and TRBJ2-5; TRBD2 matches at 10 bases. The germline V gene encodes CDR1 SEHNR and CDR2 FQNEAQ (reference sequence). The V segment lost 4 bases and the J segment 4 bases; nucleotides outside the gene matches: 3. CDR3 length equals 14 residues. In DNA, the CDR3 is TGTGCCAGCAGCTATTTAGCGGGAGGAGAGACCCAGTACTTC. Amino acids: CASSYLAGGETQYF.

This clone showed up just a few times. This could be a read error, since a much larger clone is one nucleotide away. This chain connects TRBV4-1 to TRBJ2-3, with 8 bases aligning to TRBD1. The CDR3 is made up of 17 amino acids. Per the germline V gene, CDR1 is MGHRA and CDR2 is YSYEKL. CDR3 in DNA: TGCGCCAGCATCCAAGCCCCCCCGGACAGGGCCACAGATACGCAGTATTTT. Translating it yields CASIQAPPDRATDTQYF.

About this clone: Additional DNA sequences in this sample encode the identical CDR3. The chain has TRBV5-1 and TRBJ2-4; either TRBD1 or TRBD2 may supply D (6 bases each). The V end lost 7 bases, the J end lost 6 bases, and 23 bases lay between the germline ends. Germline lookup yields CDR1 SGHRS and CDR2 YFSETQ. The CDR3 runs 16 residues. The CDR3: CASSHWDTPGGNIQYF. CDR3 nucleotides: TGCGCCAGCTCGCATTGGGACACCCCCGGGGGAAACATTCAGTACTTC.

At least ten counts were recorded for this clone. The rearrangement links TRBV6-1 to TRBJ1-3, with a possible D match to TRBD1 (6 bases). Germline CDR1 MNHNS, CDR2 SASEGT. V shed 6 bases and J shed 4 bases, with 16 bases lying between them. CDR3 length: 15 residues. In DNA, the CDR3 is TGTGCCAGCAGCCCGGCGGGGGGGGCCGGAAACACCATATATTTT. The encoded protein is CASSPAGGAGNTIYF.

This clone was observed at least ten times. The chain uses TRBV12-3 or TRBV12-4 and TRBJ1-5; no clear D. The CDR3 runs 13 residues. V dropped 3 bases and J dropped 5 bases, with 8 bases sitting between them. This chain's CDR3 is CASSFPGDQPQHF. The CDR3 DNA reads TGTGCCAGCAGTTTTCCAGGAGATCAGCCCCAGCATTTT.